What follows are 2 T cell receptor beta chains derived from one specimen sequenced in a study of cytomegalovirus exposure and HLA in healthy donors (dated by TCRdb to the late 2010s). Receptor libraries were prepared by the immunoSEQ multiplex PCR assay. For the multiplex PCR, a mixture combining 60 forward primers for TCR Vbeta segments and 13 reverse primers for TCR Jbeta segments was used. TCRdb's version of the immuneACCESS table is confined to in-frame rearrangements and falls short of the full clone set. An unresolved V gene accounts for under half of the shortfall where checked; the remainder is of unknown origin. Recorded for this sample are tens of thousands of clones; around 78% of them occurred a single time. The ten biggest clones cover around 0.63% of the sample. Sequenced sample: PBMCs. The receptors were sampled from a man aged 25-45 years in good health and CMV-seronegative.

V is TRBV9 and J is TRBJ2-4, with D maybe TRBD2 (5 bases). V was shortened by 2 bases and J by 1 base, with 7 bases between the two germline ends. Germline V gene lookup returns CDR1 SGDLS and CDR2 YYNGEE. The CDR3 spans 14 residues. In nucleotides, the CDR3 is TGTGCCAGCAGCGTCGGGATGGCCAAAAACATTCAGTACTTC. Its translation: CASSVGMAKNIQYF.

The V call is TRBV7-2, the J call TRBJ2-3; 7 bases fit TRBD2. This CDR3 has 16 residues. Looked up from germline, CDR1 is SGHTA and CDR2 is FQGNSA. With 4 bases clipped from V and 0 bases from J, the junction kept 7 bases outside the gene matches. CDR3 region: CASSSSGATSTDTQYF. The CDR3 DNA reads TGTGCCAGCAGCTCTAGCGGTGCGACTAGCACAGATACGCAGTATTTT.